The rows below give T cell receptor beta chains drawn from one sample of a study of cytomegalovirus exposure and HLA in healthy donors. Profiling relied on immunoSEQ multiplex PCR, and the TCRdb table lists in-frame clones only, not all of them. The sample includes 100,000 to 150,000 clones, over 60% of them seen just once. Sequencing was done on a sample of PBMCs. These receptors all come from a human donor in good health. Each CDR3 is given with its conserved first and last residue. A D gene is named only where the DNA matches it firmly. Clone sizes are given selectively: once, few, many, or a class where the clone is expanded.

>TRBJ1-6|.|.|TRBV7-9
CASSQARQDNSPLHF
TGTGCCAGCAGCCAAGCCCGACAAGATAATTCACCCCTCCACTTT
>TRBJ2-5|.|.|TRBV4-1
CASSGEVVQGTQYF
TGCGCCAGTTCCGGGGAGGTAGTCCAGGGGACCCAGTACTTC
>TRBJ1-6|.|.|TRBV10-2
CASSKQGGINSPLHF
TGCGCCAGCAGTAAACAGGGAGGGATTAATTCACCCCTCCACTTT
>TRBJ2-1|.|TRBD1|TRBV27
CASRTGTGVFSYNEQFF
TGTGCCAGCAGAACCGGGACAGGGGTTTTTTCCTACAATGAGCAGTTCTTC
>TRBJ2-2|.|.|TRBV6-5
CASSPLFGGGLFF
TGTGCCAGCAGTCCACTTTTTGGGGGCGGGCTGTTTTTT
>TRBJ2-1|once|TRBD2|TRBV15
CATSRGLAGNNEQFF
TGTGCCACCAGCAGAGGACTAGCGGGGAACAATGAGCAGTTCTTC
>TRBJ1-2|many|TRBD1|TRBV6-5
CASRHRDRVYGYTF
TGTGCCAGCCGTCACAGAGACAGGGTATATGGCTACACCTTC
>TRBJ2-7|.|TRBD2|TRBV6-6
CATSGLAGDTYEQYF
TGTGCCACCTCGGGACTAGCGGGGGACACCTACGAGCAGTACTTC
>TRBJ2-7|few|.|TRBV6-5
CASSYSIGLYEQYF
TGTGCCAGCAGTTACTCGATTGGGCTCTACGAGCAGTACTTC
>TRBJ2-3|.|TRBD1|TRBV2
CASSPDRVGTDTQYF
TGTGCCAGCAGCCCGGACAGGGTGGGCACAGATACGCAGTATTTT
>TRBJ2-7|.|TRBD1|TRBV27
CASRRGTGFSYEQYF
TGTGCCAGTCGTCGGGGGACAGGGTTTTCCTACGAGCAGTACTTC
>TRBJ2-1|.|.|TRBV9
CASSARGGDSYNEQFF
TGTGCCAGCAGCGCCCGCGGCGGGGACTCCTACAATGAGCAGTTCTTC
>TRBJ1-5|.|TRBD1|TRBV6-1
CASSEAGTGSNQPQHF
TGTGCCAGCAGTGAAGCTGGGACAGGGAGCAATCAGCCCCAGCATTTT
>TRBJ2-7|.|.|TRBV5-1
CASSQSGGPSSYEQYF
TGCGCCAGCAGCCAGAGTGGAGGGCCAAGTTCCTACGAGCAGTACTTC
>TRBJ1-1|once|.|TRBV15
CATARVFGDTEAFF
TGTGCCACGGCGCGGGTCTTCGGGGACACTGAAGCTTTCTTT
>TRBJ2-7|few|.|TRBV27
CASSSLGEVDEQYF
TGTGCCAGCAGTTCCTTAGGGGAGGTAGACGAGCAGTACTTC
>TRBJ1-5|once|.|TRBV19
CASSISGIQPQHF
TGTGCCAGTAGTATTTCAGGGATTCAGCCCCAGCATTTT
>TRBJ2-3|.|.|TRBV6-5
CASSYSTSRGTDTQYF
TGTGCCAGCAGTTACTCGACGTCTCGGGGGACAGATACGCAGTATTTT
>TRBJ2-3|.|TRBD2|TRBV9
CASSLLAGGTDTQYF
TGTGCCAGCAGCTTACTAGCGGGGGGCACAGATACGCAGTATTTT
>TRBJ1-3|.|.|TRBV12-5
CASGLGNTIYF
TGTGCTAGCGGTCTGGGAAACACCATATATTTT
>TRBJ1-3|.|.|TRBV6-5
CASRTGKRGNTIYF
TGTGCCAGCAGAACAGGGAAGAGAGGAAACACCATATATTTT
>TRBJ2-3|.|TRBD2|TRBV19
CASSIGHLERGVADTQYF
TGTGCCAGTAGTATAGGCCATTTAGAGCGGGGGGTAGCAGATACGCAGTATTTT
>TRBJ1-6|.|.|TRBV20-1
CSARSLRGLHF
TGCAGTGCTAGGTCCCTCCGAGGCCTCCACTTT
>TRBJ1-4|.|.|TRBV25-1
CASSDTTPGVNEKLFF
TGTGCCAGCAGTGACACCACCCCCGGAGTTAATGAAAAACTGTTTTTT
>TRBJ2-2|.|.|TRBV7-2
CASSLAGGENTGELFF
TGTGCCAGCAGCCTGGCTGGCGGGGAAAACACCGGGGAGCTGTTTTTT